A selection of T cell receptor beta chains follows, all from one sample in a study of T-cell reconstitution after alpha-beta-depleted transplantation in children. TCRdb analysed the PCR reads with MiXCR anew, one entry per CDR3 protein. The sample contains some 550,000 distinct CDR3 sequences, approximately 16% of which appear only once. The source material was PBMCs from the stem cell graft donor, sampled from the stem cell graft. The source is a human donor who donated a stem cell graft to a child with acute lymphoblastic leukemia. The CDR3 runs from the conserved cysteine through the conserved F or W. A D gene is named only where the DNA matches it firmly. Expanded clones get a size class; other rows say once, few or many, or leave the size out.

V: TRBV6-5
size: .
D: .
J: TRBJ2-6
CDR3: CASSYFLSGANVLTF
DNA: TGTGCCAGCAGTTACTTCTTGTCTGGGGCCAACGTCCTGACTTTC

V: TRBV20-1
size: .
D: .
J: TRBJ1-5
CDR3: CSARASGQPQHF
DNA: TGCAGTGCTAGGGCCTCGGGTCAGCCCCAGCATTTT

V: TRBV29-1
size: .
D: .
J: TRBJ2-2
CDR3: CSVAWRTGELFF
DNA: TGCAGCGTTGCTTGGCGGACCGGGGAGCTGTTTTTT

V: TRBV12-3/TRBV12-4
size: .
D: TRBD1
J: TRBJ2-7
CDR3: CASSKTGQGAYEQYF
DNA: TGTGCCAGCAGCAAAACCGGACAGGGAGCCTACGAGCAGTACTTC

V: TRBV3-1
size: .
D: TRBD1
J: TRBJ2-1
CDR3: CASSHAGQVHNEQFF
DNA: TGTGCCAGCAGCCACGCGGGACAGGTCCACAATGAGCAGTTCTTC

V: TRBV29-1
size: many
D: .
J: TRBJ2-2
CDR3: CSVDLGGTGELFF
DNA: TGCAGCGTTGATCTTGGGGGTACCGGGGAGCTGTTTTTT

V: TRBV4-1
size: few
D: .
J: TRBJ2-1
CDR3: CASMSSYNEQFF
DNA: TGCGCCAGCATGTCTTCCTACAATGAGCAGTTCTTC

V: TRBV19
size: .
D: .
J: TRBJ2-1
CDR3: CASSRLAIRYNEQFF
DNA: TGTGCCAGTAGTCGGCTAGCCATACGTTACAATGAGCAGTTCTTC

V: TRBV6-1
size: few
D: .
J: TRBJ2-7
CDR3: CASSRMRAGIDEQYF
DNA: TGTGCCAGCAGTAGGATGCGGGCGGGCATAGACGAGCAGTACTTC

V: TRBV5-1
size: once
D: TRBD1
J: TRBJ1-4
CDR3: CASSGQDGIGKLFF
DNA: TGCGCCAGCAGTGGACAGGATGGTATAGGAAAACTGTTTTTT

V: TRBV11-2
size: .
D: TRBD2
J: TRBJ2-7
CDR3: CASSFEAGGSGEQYF
DNA: TGTGCCAGCAGCTTCGAGGCGGGAGGGAGCGGCGAGCAGTACTTC

V: TRBV28
size: .
D: .
J: TRBJ2-2
CDR3: CASSFSFSWRAGELFF
DNA: TGTGCCAGCAGTTTTTCGTTCTCCTGGAGGGCCGGGGAGCTGTTTTTT

V: TRBV20-1
size: .
D: .
J: TRBJ1-3
CDR3: CSASGGWLGGNTIYF
DNA: TGCAGTGCTAGTGGGGGGTGGCTGGGAGGAAACACCATATATTTT

V: TRBV28
size: .
D: TRBD2
J: TRBJ2-3
CDR3: CASLVSHSGSLGTDTQYF
DNA: TGTGCCAGCTTAGTTTCCCATAGCGGGAGCCTGGGCACAGATACGCAGTATTTT

V: TRBV7-2
size: few
D: .
J: TRBJ2-6
CDR3: CASSLNRESSGANVLTF
DNA: TGTGCCAGCAGCTTGAACAGGGAGAGCTCTGGGGCCAACGTCCTGACTTTC

V: TRBV10-3
size: few
D: .
J: TRBJ2-7
CDR3: CAISETGRPLSYEQYF
DNA: TGTGCCATCAGTGAGACAGGGCGGCCACTCTCCTACGAGCAGTACTTC

V: TRBV14
size: few
D: .
J: TRBJ2-5
CDR3: CASSQAGTPGETQYF
DNA: TGTGCCAGCAGCCAGGCCGGGACACCAGGAGAGACCCAGTACTTC

V: TRBV5-6
size: few
D: .
J: TRBJ2-3
CDR3: CASSPGQRSTDTQYF
DNA: TGTGCCAGCAGCCCCGGACAGCGGAGCACAGATACGCAGTATTTT

V: TRBV11-2
size: .
D: TRBD2
J: TRBJ2-1
CDR3: CASSLVFGLAGSYNEQFF
DNA: TGTGCCAGCAGCTTAGTCTTTGGACTAGCGGGCTCCTACAATGAGCAGTTCTTC

V: TRBV6-1
size: .
D: .
J: TRBJ1-5
CDR3: CASRPRFNQPQHF
DNA: TGTGCCAGCAGGCCACGGTTCAATCAGCCCCAGCATTTT

V: TRBV6-1
size: .
D: .
J: TRBJ2-1
CDR3: CASRRTVNLYNEQFF
DNA: TGTGCCAGCAGAAGGACCGTCAATCTCTACAATGAGCAGTTCTTC

V: TRBV12-3/TRBV12-4
size: .
D: .
J: TRBJ1-1
CDR3: CATCSDSQMNTEAFF
DNA: TGTGCCACTTGTTCGGACAGTCAAATGAACACTGAAGCTTTCTTT

V: TRBV6-5
size: few
D: .
J: TRBJ2-7
CDR3: CASSYGGSTYEQYF
DNA: TGTGCCAGCAGTTACGGGGGTAGCACCTACGAGCAGTACTTC

V: TRBV12-3/TRBV12-4
size: .
D: .
J: TRBJ1-2
CDR3: CASSLLGRPYGYTF
DNA: TGTGCCAGCAGTCTCCTGGGACGGCCTTATGGCTACACCTTC

V: TRBV18
size: few
D: .
J: TRBJ1-2
CDR3: CASSPSRVDYGYTF
DNA: TGTGCCAGCTCACCTTCCAGGGTTGACTATGGCTACACCTTC

V: TRBV4-1
size: few
D: TRBD2
J: TRBJ2-7
CDR3: CASSPHAATSGSGYEQYF
DNA: TGCGCCAGCAGCCCCCACGCCGCAACTAGCGGGAGTGGATACGAGCAGTACTTC

V: TRBV4-1
size: .
D: .
J: TRBJ2-1
CDR3: CASSHSRDWIF
DNA: TGCGCCAGCAGCCATAGTCGCGATTGGATCTTC

V: TRBV20-1
size: few
D: TRBD1
J: TRBJ2-3
CDR3: CSAREWDRGHGDTQYF
DNA: TGCAGTGCTAGAGAATGGGACAGGGGGCATGGAGATACGCAGTATTTT

V: TRBV5-5
size: many
D: TRBD1
J: TRBJ2-1
CDR3: CASSLGQGVDEQFF
DNA: TGTGCCAGCAGCTTAGGCCAGGGGGTCGATGAGCAGTTCTTC

V: TRBV11-2
size: few
D: TRBD1
J: TRBJ2-2
CDR3: CASSPRGTGGSIAAGELFF
DNA: TGTGCCAGCAGTCCCCGCGGGACAGGGGGATCGATAGCGGCCGGGGAGCTGTTTTTT